The entry that follows covers one TCR beta chain sequence. The CDR3 consists of 13 residues. Trimming cost V 1 base and J 6 bases, with 7 bases left between them. From germline, CDR1 is LNHDA and CDR2 SQIVND (reference sequence). This specimen belongs to a study of CD8+CD57+ T cells in acquired aplastic anemia. Study summary: Quantities of DNA derived from sorted CD4+ and CD8+ cells averaged approximately 3 ug. The average read count for CD4+ cells in healthy donors was around 10 million.

CDR3 and TCR beta VDJ profiling relied on a genomic DNA template. A single record per CDR3 protein comes from TCRdb applying MiXCR to the reads. The sample holds around 150,000 distinct CDR3 sequences, 35% to 55% seen once. This TCR was sampled from a human donor in good health. This sequence joins TRBV19 and TRBJ1-5; D remains unclear. Sequencing used sorted CD4+, CD8+, or CD8+CD57+ T cells (not recorded which) from PBMCs. CDR3 DNA sequence: TGTGCCAGTAGTATAGGGTCCGGTCAGCCCCAGCATTTT. This translates into CASSIGSGQPQHF.